Listed below are T cell receptor beta chains from one sample, sequenced in a study of blood T cell repertoires in COVID-19. Clones were sequenced by immunoSEQ multiplex PCR, and TCRdb holds only the in-frame ones, with some missing. The table shows roughly 200,000 clones, with roughly 80% occurring only once. Sequencing was carried out using peripheral blood. The receptor source for this set is a woman aged 40 to 50 with COVID-19, enrolled during active disease. Both conserved end residues are part of each CDR3. The D gene is left open where the match is weak. Clone size is stated in some rows and not others, as once, few, many or a class when expanded.

. | TRBJ2-5 | . | TRBV2 | 12 | TGTGCCAGCATCTACGACCAAGAGACCCAGTACTTC | CASIYDQETQYF
. | TRBJ1-1 | TRBD1 | TRBV7-2 | 13 | TGTGCCAGCAGCTCACAACAGGGGACTGAAGCTTTCTTT | CASSSQQGTEAFF
. | TRBJ2-5 | TRBD1 | TRBV4-3 | 15 | TGCGCCAGCAGCCAAGGTCACAGGGGGGCAGAGACCCAGTACTTC | CASSQGHRGAETQYF
. | TRBJ2-2 | . | TRBV29-1 | 13 | TGCAGCGCCTCCGGGACTTCCACCGGGGAGCTGTTTTTT | CSASGTSTGELFF
. | TRBJ2-7 | . | TRBV27 | 14 | TGTGCCAGCAGTTTAAGGATCAGGGGCGGCGAGCAGTACTTC | CASSLRIRGGEQYF
. | TRBJ1-3 | TRBD1 | TRBV4-1 | 15 | TGCGCCAGCAGCCAAGGACAGGGGACTGGAAACACCATATATTTT | CASSQGQGTGNTIYF
. | TRBJ2-7 | TRBD1 | TRBV5-1 | 14 | TGCGCCAGCAGCCCACGACAGGGAATTGGCGAGCAGTACTTC | CASSPRQGIGEQYF
. | TRBJ2-5 | . | TRBV5-1 | 16 | TGCGCCAGCACGGACCTCCGGGGAGCGAACCAAGAGACCCAGTACTTC | CASTDLRGANQETQYF
. | TRBJ1-5 | . | TRBV15 | 16 | TGTGCCACCAGCAGGGGGCTTAACAGGGACAATCAGCCCCAGCATTTT | CATSRGLNRDNQPQHF
. | TRBJ2-1 | TRBD1 | TRBV12-3/TRBV12-4 | 12 | TGTGCCAGCCACAGGGGATACAATGAGCAGTTCTTC | CASHRGYNEQFF
. | TRBJ2-2 | TRBD2 | TRBV6-2/TRBV6-3 | 16 | TGTGCCAGCAGTTACCCAGCGGGGATCAACACCGGGGAGCTGTTTTTT | CASSYPAGINTGELFF
. | TRBJ2-7 | . | TRBV18 | 14 | TGTGCCAGCTCACCAAAGGAACTATCCTACGAGCAGTACTTC | CASSPKELSYEQYF
once | TRBJ2-5 | . | TRBV10-1 | 15 | TGCGCCAGCAGTGACCAGGGGGGATGTGAAGAGACCCAGTACTTC | CASSDQGGCEETQYF
. | TRBJ1-2 | TRBD1 | TRBV7-9 | 14 | TGTGCCAGCAGCTTAGGGACAGGGTCCGATGGCTACACCTTC | CASSLGTGSDGYTF
. | TRBJ2-3 | TRBD2 | TRBV6-2/TRBV6-3 | 14 | TGTGCCAGCAGACCTAGCGGGGGCACAGATACGCAGTATTTT | CASRPSGGTDTQYF
few | TRBJ1-1 | . | TRBV7-8 | 15 | TGTGCCAGCAGCCCCAGAGGGGCACTGGGGGGTGAAGCTTTCTTT | CASSPRGALGGEAFF
. | TRBJ1-5 | . | TRBV5-5 | 15 | TGTGCCAGCAGCCCCGGGACATCAAGCAATCAGCCCCAGCATTTT | CASSPGTSSNQPQHF
. | TRBJ1-2 | . | TRBV6-5 | 14 | TGTGCCAGCAGTTACCAACAGGGAAGGGGCGGCTACACCTTC | CASSYQQGRGGYTF
. | TRBJ1-5 | . | TRBV9 | 13 | TGTGCCAGCAGCGTAGACTACAATCAGCCCCAGCATTTT | CASSVDYNQPQHF
. | TRBJ2-3 | TRBD2 | TRBV6-2/TRBV6-3 | 14 | TGTGCCAGCAGTCGACTAGCGGGAGCAGATACGCAGTATTTT | CASSRLAGADTQYF
. | TRBJ2-7 | . | TRBV5-1 | 17 | TGCGCCAGCAGCTTGGGACCCACAGGGAAATACGCCTACGAGCAGTACTTC | CASSLGPTGKYAYEQYF
. | TRBJ1-1 | TRBD1 | TRBV6-5 | 14 | TGTGCCAGCAGTCAACAGGGGTATGGCACTGAAGCTTTCTTT | CASSQQGYGTEAFF
. | TRBJ2-3 | . | TRBV5-1 | 16 | TGCGCCAGCAGGACGGGAGAGAGAGGCCACACAGATACGCAGTATTTT | CASRTGERGHTDTQYF
once | TRBJ2-7 | TRBD1 | TRBV2 | 14 | TGTGCCAGCAGTACCCCCAGGGGGCCGGACGAGCAGTACTTC | CASSTPRGPDEQYF
. | TRBJ2-5 | . | TRBV6-5 | 14 | TGTGCCAGCAGTTATCTCGAGGAGGGAGAGACCCAGTACTTC | CASSYLEEGETQYF
. | TRBJ2-3 | . | TRBV4-1 | 16 | TGCGCCAGCAGCCAAGGAAGATGGCCTGGCACAGATACGCAGTATTTT | CASSQGRWPGTDTQYF